This T cell receptor beta chain was recorded in a study of PD-1 blockade in classical Hodgkin lymphoma. The protocol was immunoSEQ multiplex PCR, while the TCRdb copy is restricted to in-frame clones and leaves out a portion. The data contain some 25,000 clones, around 69% of them singletons. The CDR3 sequence is 16 residues long. CDR1 is SGHAT, CDR2 FQNNGV, per germline. V shed 0 bases and J 0 bases; nucleotides not matched to a gene: 3. Every one of the patients relapsed after autologous stem cell transplantation (brentuximab vedotin exposure was variable). The sequence was obtained from a human donor with classical Hodgkin lymphoma. Sequenced here: peripheral blood mononuclear cells (PBMCs), sampled before the second cycle of nivolumab. The genes are TRBV11-2 and TRBJ2-3; 7 bases agree with TRBD1. In nucleotides, the CDR3 is TGTGCCAGCAGCTTAGAAGGGGGCCTGAGCACAGATACGCAGTATTTT. It is translated as CASSLEGGLSTDTQYF.